This T cell receptor (beta chain) was recovered during a study of blood T cells in healthy people across ages (dated by TCRdb to about 2015). Some background on the complete study: In model experiments, template switching captured roughly one uniquely barcoded TCR beta cDNA molecule for every two T cells. To avoid experimental bias, donors of different ages were randomly spread across the sequencing lanes. The donors were split into four age groups: young (average about 15 years), middle-aged (39), aged (about 62) and long-lived (under 85). For two donors (one aged 18 to 30 and one aged 80 or older), the study analyzed two additional independent replicas of 1 million unique cDNA reads from the same blood draw. Age-related changes in TCR beta repertoire diversity were measured in the study by deep sequencing normalized with unique cDNA molecular identifiers. Results the study describes overall, beyond this receptor: Donor CMV infection status was unknown, potentially confounding age-related changes in expanded clonotypes. There was a strong correlation between observed TCR beta diversity and the percentage of naive T cells measured by flow cytometry. Observed TCR beta diversity per million T cells fell roughly linearly with age, and a significant reduction was already apparent by age around 44. Since profiling was done on bulk unsorted PBMCs, naive and antigen-experienced compartments could not be conclusively compared. Estimates of total diversity from one million sequenced T cells were regarded as lower bounds and underestimates. Compared with the aged group, the long-lived group had more naive CD4+ T cells, fewer expanded clones and increased TCR diversity, a pattern suggesting age selection.

As for this clonotype: Its antigen is still unknown. The input lacks base qualities; no much larger clone sits a single base away.

V is pared back by 4 bases and J by 0 bases, with 13 bases lying between the germline termini. Taken from the germline V gene, the CDR1 and CDR2 loops are LGHNA and YNFKEQ. The CDR3 starts with the cysteine, ends with the phenylalanine, and has 15 residues. The only DNA kept is the CDR3, 45 bases in frame from the first base. Receptors were amplified or captured by 5' RACE. Sequencer: Illumina HiSeq 2500. A second PCR of about 6 to 11 cycles was performed with a sample-barcoded 5' primer and a J-beta primer mix. A unique molecular identifier was introduced onto each TCR beta cDNA molecule by a template-switch 5' adaptor carrying 12 random nucleotides. Each sample yielded at least 2.5 million CDR3-containing paired-end reads. First-strand cDNA was synthesized from all RNA with the Mint cDNA synthesis kit, primed by a TRBC-specific oligonucleotide. Following uracil-DNA glycosylase treatment, a first 18-cycle PCR with universal primers M1SS and BC2_uni_R was performed on all cDNA. Processing in the source paper ran as follows. For normalization, 1 million high-quality reads, each with a distinct molecular identifier, were randomly selected from each sample. Instead of being binned into consensus sequences, reads that shared molecular identifiers were thrown out. MiTCR, with a Q25 quality threshold and the strictest error-elimination algorithm, was used for CDR3 identification, clonotype clustering and error correction. A nonparametric unseen species model using Euler transformation provided a lower-bound estimate of total TCR beta diversity. TCRdb reanalyzed the raw reads on its own, using fastp at Q25 for trimming and MiXCR for clone calling, and kept in-frame beta chains. Rows matching on CDR3 protein sequence are summarized as one entry with the most common DNA and genes. It is TCRdb's table, rather than the study itself, that gives the V and J calls and clone size. The sample has some 900,000 distinct CDR3 sequences on record, about 44% of them singletons. Of the sample, about an eighth falls within the top ten clones.

The roughly 39 donors, aged about 6 to 95 years, were systemically healthy Caucasian individuals from Russia. Each donor gave around 9.5 milliliters of peripheral blood, collected into EDTA-treated Vacutainer tubes. Ficoll-Paque density-gradient centrifugation was used to isolate PBMCs, with at least 6 million obtained per sample. Total RNA, at least 5.5 micrograms per sample, was extracted from PBMCs with Trizol reagent. The percentages of naive CD45RAhigh/CD27high T cells were determined by flow cytometry on a PBMC aliquot from every donor. The sequenced sample was blood. The sequence came from a man under 40 in good health. Rearrangement joined TRBV4-2 to TRBJ2-7; the D segment could be TRBD1, given 6 matching bases. The CDR3 in this case is CASSPKGVGSYEQYF. The nucleotides are TGTGCCAGCAGCCCCAAGGGGGTTGGCTCCTACGAGCAGTACTTC.